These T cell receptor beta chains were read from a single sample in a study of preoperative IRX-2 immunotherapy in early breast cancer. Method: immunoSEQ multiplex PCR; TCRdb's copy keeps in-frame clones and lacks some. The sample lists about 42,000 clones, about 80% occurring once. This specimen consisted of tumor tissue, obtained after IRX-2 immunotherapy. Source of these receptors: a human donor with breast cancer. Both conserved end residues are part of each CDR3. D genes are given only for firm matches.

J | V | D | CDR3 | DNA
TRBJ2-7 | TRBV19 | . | CASSIRTGRTSYEQYF | TGTGCCAGTAGTATCCGTACCGGGCGGACCTCCTACGAGCAGTACTTC
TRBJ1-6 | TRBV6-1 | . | CASSEGAGSSSPLHF | TGTGCCAGCAGTGAAGGAGCAGGGAGTAGTTCACCCCTCCACTTT
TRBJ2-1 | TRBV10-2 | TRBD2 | CASSEIAGTPYNEQFF | TGCGCCAGCAGTGAAATAGCGGGGACCCCCTACAATGAGCAGTTCTTC
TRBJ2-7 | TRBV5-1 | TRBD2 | CASSLVSSGSHSYEQYF | TGCGCCAGCAGCTTGGTATCCAGCGGGAGCCACTCCTACGAGCAGTACTTC
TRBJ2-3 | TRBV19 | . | CASIDRPGGGNTDTQYF | TGTGCCAGTATAGACCGACCAGGAGGTGGGAACACAGATACGCAGTATTTT
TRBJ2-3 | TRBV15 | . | CATSRGDEHTDTQYF | TGTGCCACCAGCAGAGGGGACGAACACACAGATACGCAGTATTTT
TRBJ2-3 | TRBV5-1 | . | CASSLTPPPLTDTQYF | TGCGCCAGCAGCTTGACCCCTCCCCCCCTCACAGATACGCAGTATTTT
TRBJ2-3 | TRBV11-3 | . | CASKVALSTDTQYF | TGTGCCAGCAAAGTAGCGCTCAGCACAGATACGCAGTATTTT
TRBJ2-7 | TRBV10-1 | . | CASSPGQTSYEQYF | TGCGCCAGCAGTCCGGGACAAACTTCCTACGAGCAGTACTTC
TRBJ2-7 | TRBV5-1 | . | CASSLEGEWRNEQYF | TGCGCCAGCAGCTTGGAGGGGGAGTGGAGGAACGAGCAGTACTTC
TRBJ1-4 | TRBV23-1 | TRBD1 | CASSLRTGSNEKLFF | TGCGCCAGCAGCTTGCGGACAGGTAGTAATGAAAAACTGTTTTTT
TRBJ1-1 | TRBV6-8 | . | CASSYIGSTEAFF | TGTGCCAGCAGTTACATTGGGAGCACTGAAGCTTTCTTT
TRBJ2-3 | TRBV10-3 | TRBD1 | CAISEPNGQGGTDTQYF | TGTGCCATCAGTGAGCCGAATGGGCAGGGGGGCACAGATACGCAGTATTTT
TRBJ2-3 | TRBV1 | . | CASSHWTSGGDTQYF | TGCGCCAGCAGCCACTGGACTAGCGGGGGGGATACGCAGTATTTT
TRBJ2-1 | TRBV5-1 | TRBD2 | CASSLAGGPWNEQFF | TGCGCCAGCAGCTTGGCGGGGGGGCCTTGGAATGAGCAGTTCTTC
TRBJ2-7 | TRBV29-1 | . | CSALLGDLSYEQYF | TGCAGCGCCCTCCTAGGGGACCTGTCCTACGAGCAGTACTTC
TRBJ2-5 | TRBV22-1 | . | CASSLLQQETQYF | TGTGCCAGCAGTTTGCTACAACAGGAGACCCAGTACTTC
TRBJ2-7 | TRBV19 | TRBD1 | CASRDRALNEQYF | TGTGCCAGTAGGGACAGGGCGCTCAACGAGCAGTACTTC
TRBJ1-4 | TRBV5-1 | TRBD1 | CASSPDRGGEKLFF | TGCGCCAGCAGCCCGGACAGGGGCGGTGAAAAACTGTTTTTT
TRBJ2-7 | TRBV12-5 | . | CASGLVPWGSYYEQYF | TGTGCTAGTGGCCTGGTCCCGTGGGGCAGCTACTACGAGCAGTACTTC
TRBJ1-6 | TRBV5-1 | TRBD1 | CASSSAGTGDSPLHF | TGCGCCAGCAGCTCCGCCGGGACAGGGGACTCACCCCTCCACTTT
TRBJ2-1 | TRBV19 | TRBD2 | CASSEGLAVEQFF | TGTGCCAGTAGTGAGGGACTAGCGGTCGAGCAGTTCTTC